This T cell receptor beta chain was sequenced during a study of T cell repertoires in cytomegalovirus infection. For the study at large: CMV epitopes in the study were HLA-C-restricted (recently identified) and HLA-B-restricted (well studied). Public TCR beta signatures indicated both CMV infection and matching HLA type. Study findings and constraints: The response measured ex vivo was dominated by TCR beta clonotypes (HLA-C-restricted and CMV-specific). Cumulative public TCR beta family frequency identified CMV carriers with the relevant HLA.

Germline lookup yields CDR1 MNHNS and CDR2 SASEGT. The CDR3 consists of 14 residues. Trimming took off 3 bases at V and 5 bases at J, with 13 bases between the two ends. A single record per CDR3 protein comes from TCRdb applying MiXCR to the reads. The sample yields about 700,000 distinct CDR3 sequences, roughly a third seen once. As regards this clonotype: Its antigen is not identified.

The source material was cultured PBMCs, sampled from culture after CMV antigen stimulation. The V call is TRBV6-1, the J call TRBJ2-5; the D is unclear. This clonotype was obtained from a human donor in good health (CMV status not recorded). Some clones in this sample may be carry-over from other donors' samples. The CDR3 region is CASSEMTVDETQYF. The CDR3 nucleotides read TGTGCCAGCAGTGAGATGACGGTAGACGAGACCCAGTACTTC.